One and the same sample provided the 4 T cell receptor beta chains below, sequenced in a study of blood T cell repertoires in COVID-19. Repertoires were generated with immunoSEQ multiplex PCR, while TCRdb's copy carries only in-frame clones and drops some. Of about 59,000 clones listed, around 85% are singletons. The specimen sequenced was peripheral blood. All receptors come from a human donor in a cohort sampled during active COVID-19.

The chain has TRBV12-5 and TRBJ1-1, with TRBD1 identical over 8 bases. The V gene's germline CDR1 is LGHNT and CDR2 FRNRAP. The CDR3 covers 13 residues. Trimming took 2 bases from V and 9 from J; bases not matched to a gene: 5. CDR3: CASGLQTGEKAFF. The CDR3 region has the DNA TGTGCTAGTGGTTTGCAGACAGGGGAAAAAGCTTTCTTT. The variable domain in full, completed from reference TRBV12-5 and TRBJ1-1, reads DARVTQTPRHKVTEMGQEVTMRCQPILGHNTVFWYRQTMMQGLELLAYFRNRAPLDDSGMPKDRFSAEMPDATLATLKIQPSEPRDSAVYFCASGLQTGEKAFFGQGTRLTVV.

The chain combines TRBV9 with TRBJ1-1; D not certain. Trimming removed 0 bases at V and 0 bases at J, with 9 bases between. CDR1 is SGDLS, CDR2 YYNGEE, per germline. CDR3 length: 15 residues. CDR3 sequence: CASSVVGDMNTEAFF. DNA of the CDR3: TGTGCCAGCAGCGTAGTCGGCGACATGAACACTGAAGCTTTCTTT.

V usage is TRBV5-1 and J usage is TRBJ2-2; D possibly corresponds to TRBD1 (5 bases). The CDR3 runs 16 residues. Germline V gives CDR1 SGHRS, CDR2 YFSETQ. V dropped 2 bases and J dropped 4 bases, with 15 bases sitting between them. The CDR3 reads CASSLVQGRGTGELFF. The CDR3 DNA reads as TGCGCCAGCAGCTTAGTGCAGGGAAGGGGCACCGGGGAGCTGTTTTTT.

The V and J genes are TRBV5-1 and TRBJ1-1; D is perhaps TRBD1 (5 bases). The ends were cut back, 1 base at V and 5 bases at J, with 18 bases in the middle. In germline, CDR1 is SGHRS, CDR2 YFSETQ. The CDR3 has 16 amino acids. The CDR3 DNA is TGCGCCAGCAGCTTGAGCAGGTCACCCGGGGGAACTGAAGCTTTCTTT. Its translation is CASSLSRSPGGTEAFF.